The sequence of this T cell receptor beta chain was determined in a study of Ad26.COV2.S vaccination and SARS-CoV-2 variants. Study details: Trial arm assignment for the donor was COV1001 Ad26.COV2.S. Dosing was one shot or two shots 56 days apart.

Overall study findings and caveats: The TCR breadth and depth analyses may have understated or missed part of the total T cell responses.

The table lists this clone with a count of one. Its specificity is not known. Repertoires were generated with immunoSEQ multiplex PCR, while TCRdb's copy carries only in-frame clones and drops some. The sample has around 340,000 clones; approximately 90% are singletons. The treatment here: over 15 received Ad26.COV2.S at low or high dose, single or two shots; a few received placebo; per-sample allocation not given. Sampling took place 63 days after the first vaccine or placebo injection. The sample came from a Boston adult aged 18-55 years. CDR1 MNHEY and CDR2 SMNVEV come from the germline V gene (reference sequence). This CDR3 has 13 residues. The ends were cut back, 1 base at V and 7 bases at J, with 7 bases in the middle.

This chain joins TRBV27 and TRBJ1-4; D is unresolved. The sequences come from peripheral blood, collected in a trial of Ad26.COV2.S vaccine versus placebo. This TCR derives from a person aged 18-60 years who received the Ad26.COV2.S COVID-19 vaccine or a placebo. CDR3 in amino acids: CASSLFLAEKLFF. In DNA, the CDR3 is TGTGCCAGCAGTTTATTCTTAGCTGAAAAACTGTTTTTT.